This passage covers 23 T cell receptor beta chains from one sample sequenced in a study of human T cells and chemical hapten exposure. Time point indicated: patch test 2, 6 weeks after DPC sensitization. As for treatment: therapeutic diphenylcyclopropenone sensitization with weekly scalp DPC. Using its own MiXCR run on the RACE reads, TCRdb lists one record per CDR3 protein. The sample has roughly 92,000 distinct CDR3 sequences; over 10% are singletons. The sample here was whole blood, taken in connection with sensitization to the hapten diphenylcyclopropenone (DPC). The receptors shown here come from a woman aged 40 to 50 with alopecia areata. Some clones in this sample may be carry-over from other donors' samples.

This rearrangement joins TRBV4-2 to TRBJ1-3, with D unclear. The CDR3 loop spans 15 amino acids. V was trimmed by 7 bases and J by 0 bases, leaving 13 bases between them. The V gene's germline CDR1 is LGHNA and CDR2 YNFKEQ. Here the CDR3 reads CASTLTGSSGNTIYF. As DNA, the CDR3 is TGTGCCAGCACCCTAACGGGAAGCTCTGGAAACACCATATATTTT.

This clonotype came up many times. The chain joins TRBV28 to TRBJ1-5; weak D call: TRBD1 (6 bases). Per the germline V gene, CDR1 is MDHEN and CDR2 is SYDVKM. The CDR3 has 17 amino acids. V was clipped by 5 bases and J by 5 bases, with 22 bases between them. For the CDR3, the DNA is TGTGCCAGCAGTCTCAGGGCAGGGGTTCGGTGGCATCAGCCCCAGCATTTT. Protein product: CASSLRAGVRWHQPQHF. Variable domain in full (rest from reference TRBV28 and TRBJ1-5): DVKVTQSSRYLVKRTGEKVFLECVQDMDHENMFWYRQDPGLGLRLIYFSYDVKMKEKGDIPEGYSVSREKKERFSLILESASTNQTSMYLCASSLRAGVRWHQPQHFGDGTRLSIL.

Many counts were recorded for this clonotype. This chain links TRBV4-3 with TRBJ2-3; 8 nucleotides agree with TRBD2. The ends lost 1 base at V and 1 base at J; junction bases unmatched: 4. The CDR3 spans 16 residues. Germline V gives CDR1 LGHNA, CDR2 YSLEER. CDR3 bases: TGCGCCAGCAGCCAAGGCCCGGGACTAGGCACAGATACGCAGTATTTT. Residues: CASSQGPGLGTDTQYF.

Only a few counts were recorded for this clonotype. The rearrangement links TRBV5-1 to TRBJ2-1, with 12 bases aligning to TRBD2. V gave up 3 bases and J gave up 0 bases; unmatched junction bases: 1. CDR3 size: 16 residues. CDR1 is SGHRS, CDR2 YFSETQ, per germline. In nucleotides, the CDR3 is TGCGCCAGCAGCTGGACTAGCGGGACCTCCTACAATGAGCAGTTCTTC. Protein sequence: CASSWTSGTSYNEQFF.

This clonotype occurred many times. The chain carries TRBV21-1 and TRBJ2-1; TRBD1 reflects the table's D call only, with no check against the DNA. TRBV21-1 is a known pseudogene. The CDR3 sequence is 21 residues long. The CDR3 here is CASTKLTGQGLLYRSYNEQFF. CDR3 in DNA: TGTGCCAGCACTAAGCTAACGGGACAGGGGCTGTTATACAGGTCCTACAATGAGCAGTTCTTC.

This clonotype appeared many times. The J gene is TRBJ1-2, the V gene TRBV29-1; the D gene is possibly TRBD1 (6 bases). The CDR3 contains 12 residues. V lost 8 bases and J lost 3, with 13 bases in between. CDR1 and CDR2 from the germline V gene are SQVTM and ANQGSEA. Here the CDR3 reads CSLGHSDYGYTF. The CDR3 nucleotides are TGCAGCTTGGGACACAGCGACTATGGCTACACCTTC. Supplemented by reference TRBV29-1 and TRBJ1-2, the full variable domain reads SAVISQKPSRDICQRGTSLTIQCQVDSQVTMMFWYRQQPGQSLTLIATANQGSEATYESGFVIDKFPISRPNLTFSTLTVSNMSPEDSSIYLCSLGHSDYGYTFGSGTRLTVV.

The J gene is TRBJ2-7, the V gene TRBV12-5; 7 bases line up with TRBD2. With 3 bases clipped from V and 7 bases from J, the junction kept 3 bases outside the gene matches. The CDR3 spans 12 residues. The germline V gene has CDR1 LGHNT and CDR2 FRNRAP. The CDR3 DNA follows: TGTGCTAGTGGTTTATCCGGGAGGGAGCAGTACTTC. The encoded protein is CASGLSGREQYF.

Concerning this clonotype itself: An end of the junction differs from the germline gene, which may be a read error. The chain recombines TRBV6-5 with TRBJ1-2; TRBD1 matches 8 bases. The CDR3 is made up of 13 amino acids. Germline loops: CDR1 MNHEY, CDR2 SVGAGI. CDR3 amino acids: CASRKQGGYDYTF. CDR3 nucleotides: TGTGCCAGCAGAAAACAGGGGGGCTATGACTACACCTTC.

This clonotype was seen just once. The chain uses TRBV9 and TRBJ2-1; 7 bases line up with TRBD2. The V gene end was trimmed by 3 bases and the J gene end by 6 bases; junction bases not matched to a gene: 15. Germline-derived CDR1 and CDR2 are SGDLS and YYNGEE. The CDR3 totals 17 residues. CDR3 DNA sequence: TGTGCCAGCAGCGCCTTTGGCCGCGGTAGCGGGTCCAATGAGCAGTTCTTC. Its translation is CASSAFGRGSGSNEQFF.

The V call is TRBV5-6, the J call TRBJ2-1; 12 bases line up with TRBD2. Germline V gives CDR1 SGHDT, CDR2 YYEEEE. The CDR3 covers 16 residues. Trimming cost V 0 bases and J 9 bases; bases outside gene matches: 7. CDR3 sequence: CASSLALAGGPGEQFF. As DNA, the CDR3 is TGTGCCAGCAGCTTGGCCCTAGCGGGAGGGCCGGGTGAGCAGTTCTTC.

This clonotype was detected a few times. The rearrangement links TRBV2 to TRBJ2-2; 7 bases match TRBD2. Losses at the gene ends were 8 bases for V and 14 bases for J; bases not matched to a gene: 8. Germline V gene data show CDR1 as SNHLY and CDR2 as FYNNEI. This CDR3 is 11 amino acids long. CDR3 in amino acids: CASGREEVLFF. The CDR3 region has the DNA TGTGCCAGCGGGAGGGAAGAAGTACTGTTTTTT.

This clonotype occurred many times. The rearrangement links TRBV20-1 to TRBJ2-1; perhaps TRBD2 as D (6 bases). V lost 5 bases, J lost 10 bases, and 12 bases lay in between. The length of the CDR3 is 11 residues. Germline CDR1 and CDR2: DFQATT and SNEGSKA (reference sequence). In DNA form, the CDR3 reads TGCAGTGCTCCGGCGCTAGCGGAGCAGTTCTTC. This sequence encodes CSAPALAEQFF.

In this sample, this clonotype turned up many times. CDR3 loop: CASSQDARDHEQYF. The CDR3, as DNA: TGTGCCAGCAGCCAAGACGCCAGGGACCACGAGCAGTACTTC. The gene calls are TRBV3-1 and TRBJ2-7, with D perhaps being TRBD1 or TRBD2 (5 bases each). This CDR3 is 14 amino acids long. V was pared by 0 bases and J by 5 bases, with 11 bases between. Germline loops: CDR1 LGHDT, CDR2 YNNKEL (reference sequence).

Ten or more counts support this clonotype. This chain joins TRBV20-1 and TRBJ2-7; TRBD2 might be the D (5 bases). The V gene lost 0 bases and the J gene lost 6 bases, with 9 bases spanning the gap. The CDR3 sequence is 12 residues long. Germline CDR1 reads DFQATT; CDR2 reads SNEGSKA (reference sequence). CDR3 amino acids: CSARESGVEQYF. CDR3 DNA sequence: TGCAGTGCTAGAGAATCCGGGGTCGAGCAGTACTTC.

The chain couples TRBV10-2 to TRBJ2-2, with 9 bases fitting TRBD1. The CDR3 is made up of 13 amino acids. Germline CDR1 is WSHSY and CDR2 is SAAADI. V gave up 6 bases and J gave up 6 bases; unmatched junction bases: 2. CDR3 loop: CASRQGAAGELFF. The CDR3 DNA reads TGCGCCAGCAGACAGGGGGCCGCCGGGGAGCTGTTTTTT.

This CDR3 is CASSLAGVIPYEQYF. In nucleotides, the CDR3 is TGTGCCAGCAGCTTAGCGGGGGTGATCCCCTACGAGCAGTACTTC. The rearrangement uses TRBV7-2 and TRBJ2-7; D may be TRBD1 or TRBD2 (5 bases each). V was shortened by 0 bases and J by 2 bases, with 11 bases between the two germline ends. CDR3 length: 15 amino acids. From germline, CDR1 is SGHTA and CDR2 FQGNSA.

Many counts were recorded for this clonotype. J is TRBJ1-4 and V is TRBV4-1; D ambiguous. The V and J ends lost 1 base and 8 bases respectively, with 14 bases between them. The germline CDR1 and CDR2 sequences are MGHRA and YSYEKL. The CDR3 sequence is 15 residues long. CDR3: CASSQGTQEAEKLFF. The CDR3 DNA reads TGCGCCAGCAGCCAAGGCACCCAGGAGGCGGAAAAACTGTTTTTT.

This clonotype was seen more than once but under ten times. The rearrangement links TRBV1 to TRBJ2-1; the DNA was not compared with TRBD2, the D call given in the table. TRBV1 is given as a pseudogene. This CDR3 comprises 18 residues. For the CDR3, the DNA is TGCACCAGCAGCCAAGATCGGCTAGCGGGGGCCTCTTACAATGAGCAGTTCTTC. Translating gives CTSSQDRLAGASYNEQFF.

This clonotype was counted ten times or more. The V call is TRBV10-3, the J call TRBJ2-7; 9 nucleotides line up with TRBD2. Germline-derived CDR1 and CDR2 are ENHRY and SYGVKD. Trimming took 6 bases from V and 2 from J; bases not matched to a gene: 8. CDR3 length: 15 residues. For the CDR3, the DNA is TGTGCCATCAGGACCGGGACTAGCAGAACCTACGAGCAGTACTTC. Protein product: CAIRTGTSRTYEQYF.

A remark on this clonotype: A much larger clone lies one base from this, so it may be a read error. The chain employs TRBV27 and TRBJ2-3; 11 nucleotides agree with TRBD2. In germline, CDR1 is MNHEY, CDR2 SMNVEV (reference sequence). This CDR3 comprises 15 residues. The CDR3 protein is CVSSPGLAGTDTQYF. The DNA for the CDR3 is TGTGTCAGCAGTCCGGGACTAGCGGGCACAGATACGCAGTATTTT.

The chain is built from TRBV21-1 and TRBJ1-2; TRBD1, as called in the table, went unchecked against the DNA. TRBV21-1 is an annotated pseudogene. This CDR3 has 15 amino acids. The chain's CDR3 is CASSKVGRGVYGYTF. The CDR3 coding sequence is TGTGCCAGCAGCAAAGTTGGCAGGGGAGTTTACGGCTACACCTTC.

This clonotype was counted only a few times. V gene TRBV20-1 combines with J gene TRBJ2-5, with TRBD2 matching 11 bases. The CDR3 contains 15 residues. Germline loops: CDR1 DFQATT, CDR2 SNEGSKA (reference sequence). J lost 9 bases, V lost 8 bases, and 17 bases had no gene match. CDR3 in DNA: TGCAGTCACAGCACTCTTAGCGGGGGGGCTAGGGCCCAGTACTTC. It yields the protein CSHSTLSGGARAQYF.

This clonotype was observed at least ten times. The CDR3: CASSNLGTSYNEQFF. In DNA form, the CDR3 reads TGTGCCAGCAGCAACCTGGGGACCTCCTACAATGAGCAGTTCTTC. The chain uses TRBV28 and TRBJ2-1; the D call may be TRBD1 or TRBD2 (5 bases each). Germline loops: CDR1 MDHEN, CDR2 SYDVKM. The CDR3 has 15 residues. Trimming shortened V by 6 bases and J by 0 bases, and 12 bases separated the two germline ends.